This TCR beta chain was obtained from a study of Ad26.COV2.S vaccination and SARS-CoV-2 variants. The length of the CDR3 is 11 residues. V dropped 4 bases and J dropped 8 bases, with 6 bases sitting between them. Germline assignment: CDR1 GTSNPN and CDR2 SVGIG (reference sequence). The table came from immunoSEQ multiplex PCR; TCRdb's copy has only in-frame clones and leaves some out. The sample consists of roughly 390,000 clones, roughly nine tenths of them appearing once. Treatment denoted: 15 to 20 received Ad26.COV2.S at low or high dose, single or two shots; roughly 5 received placebo; per-sample allocation not given. Repertoires come from day 63 after the first vaccine or placebo injection. Donor was an adult aged 18-55 years in Boston. Only one count was recorded for this clone.

This receptor was obtained from a person between 18 and 65 years old who received the Ad26.COV2.S COVID-19 vaccine or a placebo. The chain recombines TRBV30 with TRBJ1-6; D call uncertain. Sequences were derived from peripheral blood, sampled in a trial of Ad26.COV2.S vaccine versus placebo. CDR3 region: CAWKGDSPLHF. The CDR3 region has the DNA TGTGCCTGGAAGGGAGATTCACCCCTCCACTTT. The whole variable domain, filled in from reference TRBV30 and TRBJ1-6, reads SQTIHQWPATLVQPVGSPLSLECTVEGTSNPNLYWYRQAAGRGLQLLFYSVGIGQISSEVPQNLSASRPQDRQFILSSKKLLLSDSGFYLCAWKGDSPLHFGNGTRLTVT.